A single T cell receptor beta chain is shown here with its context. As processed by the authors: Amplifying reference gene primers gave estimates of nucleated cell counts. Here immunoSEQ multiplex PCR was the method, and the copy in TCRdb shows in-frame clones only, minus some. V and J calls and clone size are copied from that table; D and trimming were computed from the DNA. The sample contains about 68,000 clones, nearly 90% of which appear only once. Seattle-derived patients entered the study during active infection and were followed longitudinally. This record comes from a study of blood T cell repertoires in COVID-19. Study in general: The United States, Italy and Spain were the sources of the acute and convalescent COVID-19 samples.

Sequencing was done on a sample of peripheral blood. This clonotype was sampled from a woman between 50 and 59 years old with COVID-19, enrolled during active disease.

The CDR3, as DNA: TGTGCCACCGGGGATTTCACCGGGGAGCTGTTTTTT. Its translation: CATGDFTGELFF. The chain joins TRBV10-3 to TRBJ2-2, with D maybe TRBD2 (5 bases). Germline V gene sequence: CDR1 ENHRY, CDR2 SYGVKD. V was shortened by 10 bases and J by 4 bases, with 10 bases between the two germline ends. CDR3 length equals 12 residues.